This T cell receptor beta chain stems from a study of cytomegalovirus exposure and HLA in healthy donors. Study observations and caveats: Altogether, 170 or so TCR beta chains were recorded as cytomegalovirus-associated. Whilst most TCR sequences proved rare, a subset of public TCRs occurred across many donors.

This CDR3 contains 13 residues. Germline V gives CDR1 SEHNR, CDR2 FQNEAQ (reference sequence). The V and J ends lost 5 bases and 5 bases respectively, with 12 bases between them. As for this clone: Its cognate antigen is unknown.

TCRdb's copy holds only in-frame clones and misses some; the assay was immunoSEQ multiplex PCR. The sample yields some 90,000 clones, approximately 90% seen once. The chain recombines TRBV7-9 with TRBJ2-5; D perhaps matches TRBD1 (6 bases). What was sequenced was PBMCs. This clonotype was sampled from a woman aged 25 to 39 in good health and CMV-seronegative. The CDR3 loop is CASSKQGHETQYF. The CDR3 region has the DNA TGTGCCAGCAGCAAACAGGGACACGAGACCCAGTACTTC.